This T cell receptor (beta chain) was identified during a study of T cell responses to AZD1222 COVID-19 vaccine. Study-level findings and limits: Baseline testing showed seropositivity in only six or seven AZD1222 recipients.

Germline V gene data show CDR1 as MGHRA and CDR2 as YSYEKL. With V trimmed by 4 bases and J by 4 bases, 9 bases remained unmatched. This CDR3 has 15 residues. As to this clone: What it binds is not known.

Repertoires were generated with immunoSEQ multiplex PCR, while TCRdb's copy carries only in-frame clones and drops some. The data show approximately 160,000 clones, about nine tenths seen once. The gene calls are TRBV4-1 and TRBJ2-5; 7 bases line up with TRBD1. Sample: peripheral blood, taken on day 0 of MenACWY control vaccination. The clonotype comes from an adult in good health. The CDR3 is CASSRTGVPRETQYF. CDR3 bases: TGCGCCAGCAGCCGAACAGGGGTTCCCCGAGAGACCCAGTACTTC.